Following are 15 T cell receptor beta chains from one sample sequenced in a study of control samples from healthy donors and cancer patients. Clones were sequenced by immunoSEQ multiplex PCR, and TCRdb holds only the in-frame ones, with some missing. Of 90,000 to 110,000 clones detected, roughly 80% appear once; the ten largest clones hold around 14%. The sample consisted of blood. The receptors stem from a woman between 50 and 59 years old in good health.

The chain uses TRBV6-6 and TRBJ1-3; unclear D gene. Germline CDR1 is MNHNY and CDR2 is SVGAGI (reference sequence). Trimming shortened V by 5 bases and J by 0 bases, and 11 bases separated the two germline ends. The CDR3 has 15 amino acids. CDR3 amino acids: CASSPPSVSGNTIYF. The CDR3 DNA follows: TGTGCCAGCAGTCCGCCCAGTGTCTCTGGAAACACCATATATTTT.

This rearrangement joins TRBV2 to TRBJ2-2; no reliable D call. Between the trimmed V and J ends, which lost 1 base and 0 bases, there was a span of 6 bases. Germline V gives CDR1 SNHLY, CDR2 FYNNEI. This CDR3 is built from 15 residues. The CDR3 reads CASSEETSNTGELFF. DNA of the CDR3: TGTGCCAGCAGTGAAGAGACTTCGAACACCGGGGAGCTGTTTTTT.

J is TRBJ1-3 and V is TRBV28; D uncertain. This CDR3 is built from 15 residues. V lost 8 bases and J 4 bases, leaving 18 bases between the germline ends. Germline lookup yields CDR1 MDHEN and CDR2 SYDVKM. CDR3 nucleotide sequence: TGTGCCAGCTGTTGGCAATCCCGGCCAGGAAACACCATATATTTT. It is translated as CASCWQSRPGNTIYF.

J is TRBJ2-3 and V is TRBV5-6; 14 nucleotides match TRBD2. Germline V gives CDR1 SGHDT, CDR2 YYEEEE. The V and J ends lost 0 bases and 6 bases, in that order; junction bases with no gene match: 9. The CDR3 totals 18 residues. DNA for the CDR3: TGTGCCAGCAGCTTGGGAACTTCGACTAGCGGGAGGGTGGATACGCAGTATTTT. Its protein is CASSLGTSTSGRVDTQYF.

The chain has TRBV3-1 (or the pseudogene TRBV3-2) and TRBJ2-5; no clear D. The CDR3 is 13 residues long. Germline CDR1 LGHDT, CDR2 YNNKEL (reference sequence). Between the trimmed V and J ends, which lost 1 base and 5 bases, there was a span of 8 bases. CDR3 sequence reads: CASSQVGPETQYF. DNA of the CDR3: TGTGCCAGCAGCCAAGTGGGTCCCGAGACCCAGTACTTC.

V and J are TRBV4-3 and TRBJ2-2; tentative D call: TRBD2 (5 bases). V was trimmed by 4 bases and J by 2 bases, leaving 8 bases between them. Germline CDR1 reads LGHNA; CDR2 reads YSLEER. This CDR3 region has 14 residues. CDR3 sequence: CASSRAANTGELFF. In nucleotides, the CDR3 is TGCGCCAGCAGCCGAGCGGCTAACACCGGGGAGCTGTTTTTT.

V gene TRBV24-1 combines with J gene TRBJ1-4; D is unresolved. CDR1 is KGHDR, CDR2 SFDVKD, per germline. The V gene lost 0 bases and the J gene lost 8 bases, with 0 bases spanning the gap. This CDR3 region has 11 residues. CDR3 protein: CATSDLEKLFF. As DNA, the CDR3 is TGTGCCACCAGTGATTTGGAAAAACTGTTTTTT.

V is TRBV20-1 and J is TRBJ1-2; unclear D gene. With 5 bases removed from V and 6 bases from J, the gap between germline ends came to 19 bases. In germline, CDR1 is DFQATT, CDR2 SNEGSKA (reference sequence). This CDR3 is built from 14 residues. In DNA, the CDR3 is TGCAGTGCTGGTGGTGCCTGGGAGAGGAATGGCTACACCTTC. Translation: CSAGGAWERNGYTF.

The CDR3 sequence is CASSVAADPNTGELFF. DNA for the CDR3: TGTGCCAGCAGCGTAGCGGCCGATCCCAACACCGGGGAGCTGTTTTTT. This chain uses TRBV9 with TRBJ2-2; the D is unclear. Germline V gene lookup returns CDR1 SGDLS and CDR2 YYNGEE. The CDR3 has 16 amino acids. Trimming left V 0 bases short and J 2 bases short, with 11 bases between.

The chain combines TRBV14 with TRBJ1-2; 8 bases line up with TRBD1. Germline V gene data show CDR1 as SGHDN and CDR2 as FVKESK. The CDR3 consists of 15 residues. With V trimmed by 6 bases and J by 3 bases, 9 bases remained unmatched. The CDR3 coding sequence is TGTGCCAGCAGTATTCAGGGGGCTCGAGACTATGGCTACACCTTC. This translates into CASSIQGARDYGYTF.

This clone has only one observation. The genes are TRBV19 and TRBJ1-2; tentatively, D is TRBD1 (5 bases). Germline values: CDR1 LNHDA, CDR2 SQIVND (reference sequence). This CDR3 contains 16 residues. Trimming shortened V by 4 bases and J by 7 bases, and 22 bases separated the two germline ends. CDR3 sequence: CASSTFMGEELSGYTF. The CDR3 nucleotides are TGTGCCAGTAGTACTTTTATGGGGGAGGAATTAAGTGGCTACACCTTC.

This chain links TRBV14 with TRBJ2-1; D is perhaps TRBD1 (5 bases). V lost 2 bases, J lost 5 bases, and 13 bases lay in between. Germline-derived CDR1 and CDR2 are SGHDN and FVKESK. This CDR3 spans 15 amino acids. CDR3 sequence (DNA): TGTGCCAGCAGCCAATTGGGCGGCAGGGACAATGAGCAGTTCTTC. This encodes CASSQLGGRDNEQFF. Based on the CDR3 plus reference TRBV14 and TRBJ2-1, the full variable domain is EAGVTQFPSHSVIEKGQTVTLRCDPISGHDNLYWYRRVMGKEIKFLLHFVKESKQDESGMPNNRFLAERTGGTYSTLKVQPAELEDSGVYFCASSQLGGRDNEQFFGPGTRLTVL.

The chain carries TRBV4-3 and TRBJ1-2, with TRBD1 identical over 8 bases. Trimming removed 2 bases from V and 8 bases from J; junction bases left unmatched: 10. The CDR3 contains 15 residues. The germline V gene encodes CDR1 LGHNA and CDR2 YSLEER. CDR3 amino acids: CASSQSTGAFGGYTF. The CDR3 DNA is TGCGCCAGCAGCCAATCGACAGGGGCCTTTGGGGGCTACACCTTC.

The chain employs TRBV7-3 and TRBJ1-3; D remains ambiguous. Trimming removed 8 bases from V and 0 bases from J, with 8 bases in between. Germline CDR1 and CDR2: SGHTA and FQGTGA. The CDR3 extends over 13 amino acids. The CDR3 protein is CASSGPSGNTIYF. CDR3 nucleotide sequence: TGTGCCAGCTCAGGCCCCTCTGGAAACACCATATATTTT.

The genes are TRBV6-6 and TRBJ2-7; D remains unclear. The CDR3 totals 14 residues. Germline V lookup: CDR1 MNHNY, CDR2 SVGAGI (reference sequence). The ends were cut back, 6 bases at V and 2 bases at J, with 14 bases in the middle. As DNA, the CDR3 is TGTGCCAGCAGCCCAGCGACGGCTACCTACGAGCAGTACTTC. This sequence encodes CASSPATATYEQYF.